This TCR beta chain was profiled in a study of blood T cell repertoires in COVID-19. How the authors handled the data: Scientists estimated how many nucleated cells there were by amplifying reference gene primers. Only in-frame clones appear in the TCRdb table, and some are missing; sequencing was by immunoSEQ multiplex PCR. The V and J calls and clone size are taken from that table; D and trimming were inferred from the DNA. The sample lists roughly 200,000 clones, roughly 86% seen once, with 10% in the top ten. The germline V gene has CDR1 LNHDA and CDR2 SQIVND (reference sequence). The CDR3 length is 14 residues. V trimming: 3 bases; J trimming: 2 bases; junction bases outside the gene matches: 1. This clone was detected only once. Enrollees, about 18 to 95 years old, lived in fewer than 25 US areas. Participants' own reports of clinical history determined their cohort assignment.

This sequence joins TRBV19 and TRBJ2-3; 8 nucleotides agree with TRBD1. The sequence came from a man between 18 and 29 years old with acute COVID-19. Specimen: PBMCs or T cells enriched from blood (not recorded which). CDR3 amino acids: CASSMTGVTDTQYF. DNA for the CDR3: TGTGCCAGTAGTATGACAGGGGTCACAGATACGCAGTATTTT.